The clone carrying this TCR beta chain was found once. Its matching antigen is unknown. Authors' methods: ImmunoSEQ yielded junction-only sequences lacking quality scores, so filtering differed. TCRdb keeps only in-frame clones here, not all; method: immunoSEQ multiplex PCR. The DNA gave D and trimming, while V, J and clone size come from that table. Here the sample spans 1.5 million to 2.5 million clones, about 95% being singletons. The CDR3 has 15 amino acids. Germline lookup yields CDR1 SNHLY and CDR2 FYNNEI. Trimming removed 7 bases from V and 0 bases from J, with 12 bases in between. This sample was taken from a study of shared clonotypes between healthy human individuals. About the research overall: Donor composition was two women and three men, aged 18 to 49.

Broader study findings: Sequencing of the sorted subsets was shown by rarefaction to be incomplete despite large depth. For naive CD4 cells, approximately 4.7% of clonotypes were shared across a handful of donors.

Naive CD8 isolation took CD45RO-negative cells positively selected for CCR7 and excluded terminally differentiated effector memory CD45RA+ cells. This chain joins TRBV2 and TRBJ2-2, with a possible D match to TRBD1 (5 bases). Sequences were obtained from naive CD8+ T cells sorted from blood. This clonotype was obtained from a man younger than 30 in good health. DNA for the CDR3: TGTGCCAGCACTATTGGGGCTACGAACACCGGGGAGCTGTTTTTT. Encoded protein: CASTIGATNTGELFF.